Shown below are 22 T cell receptor beta chains from a single sample sequenced in a study of blood T cell repertoires in COVID-19. Generated by immunoSEQ multiplex PCR, the TCRdb table keeps only in-frame clones and is missing some. The sample yields tens of thousands of clones, around 84% seen once. The sample was peripheral blood. These receptors were obtained from a woman older than 75 in a cohort sampled during active or convalescent COVID-19.

The CDR3 nucleotides are TGTGCCAGTAGTATAGAAAACAGGCTCTATGGCTACACCTTC. Translated: CASSIENRLYGYTF. V and J are TRBV19 and TRBJ1-2, with a possible D match to TRBD1 (5 bases). This CDR3 is built from 14 residues. The V gene lost 0 bases and the J gene lost 4 bases, with 9 bases spanning the gap. Germline CDR1 is LNHDA and CDR2 is SQIVND (reference sequence).

The chain employs TRBV6-5 and TRBJ1-4; TRBD1 matches 7 bases. This CDR3 contains 15 residues. CDR1 is MNHEY and CDR2 is SVGAGI in the germline V gene. The junction had 12 bases not matched to a gene; V was cut back by 6 bases and J by 8 bases. The CDR3, as DNA: TGTGCCAGCAGGCAACTGACAGGGATAAGGGAAAAACTGTTTTTT. This encodes CASRQLTGIREKLFF.

V is TRBV27 and J is TRBJ1-1; D unclear. Germline loops: CDR1 MNHEY, CDR2 SMNVEV (reference sequence). CDR3 length: 12 amino acids. Trimming removed 4 bases at V and 0 bases at J, with 3 bases between. CDR3 in amino acids: CASSSVNTEAFF. Here the CDR3 DNA reads TGTGCCAGCAGTTCGGTGAACACTGAAGCTTTCTTT.

J is TRBJ1-1 and V is TRBV5-1, with 7 bases lining up with TRBD1. The CDR3 contains 14 residues. The germline CDR1 and CDR2 sequences are SGHRS and YFSETQ. The V segment lost 6 bases and the J segment 1 base; nucleotides outside the gene matches: 6. In DNA form, the CDR3 reads TGCGCCAGCAAGAAGGGGGCAGCGAACACTGAAGCTTTCTTT. Translated, it gives CASKKGAANTEAFF.

The rearrangement uses TRBV4-1 and TRBJ2-1, with TRBD2 as a possible D gene (6 bases). CDR3 size: 17 residues. Trimming shortened V by 2 bases and J by 4 bases, and 18 bases separated the two germline ends. Germline V CDR1 and CDR2: MGHRA, YSYEKL. CDR3 sequence: CASSQFAPGLQYNEQFF. Written as DNA, the CDR3 is TGCGCCAGCAGCCAATTCGCACCGGGACTCCAATACAATGAGCAGTTCTTC.

The V call is TRBV9, the J call TRBJ1-2; 7 positions match TRBD1. Germline V CDR1 and CDR2: SGDLS, YYNGEE. The CDR3 runs to 14 residues. The V and J ends lost 3 bases and 6 bases, in that order; junction bases with no gene match: 8. Here the CDR3 reads CASSATGTEHGYTF. Written as DNA, the CDR3 is TGTGCCAGCAGCGCTACGGGGACAGAGCATGGCTACACCTTC.

This sequence joins TRBV11-2 and TRBJ1-1; 12 bases are shared with TRBD1. Per germline, CDR1 SGHAT and CDR2 FQNNGV. There are 16 residues in the CDR3. With 2 bases clipped from V and 4 bases from J, the junction kept 5 bases outside the gene matches. CDR3 nucleotide sequence: TGTGCCAGCAGCTTAAGGGGACAGGGGGCGAGCACTGAAGCTTTCTTT. It translates to CASSLRGQGASTEAFF.

V and J are TRBV11-2 and TRBJ1-4, with D possibly matching TRBD1 (5 bases). The V gene lost 5 bases and the J gene lost 3 bases, with 22 bases spanning the gap. CDR1 is SGHAT and CDR2 is FQNNGV in the germline V gene. The CDR3 contains 18 residues. The CDR3 region has the DNA TGTGCCAGCAGCCCCACCAGATGGGGGGGTTTGGCTAATGAAAAACTGTTTTTT. Protein product: CASSPTRWGGLANEKLFF.

The rearrangement joins TRBV5-1 to TRBJ2-1; TRBD2 matches 12 bases. The CDR3 length is 16 residues. CDR1 is SGHRS, CDR2 YFSETQ, per germline. V lost 5 bases and J lost 8; bases outside the gene matches: 11. DNA for the CDR3: TGCGCCAGCAGTCACGAGCTAGCGGGAGGGATCGATGAGCAGTTCTTC. It is translated as CASSHELAGGIDEQFF.

V is TRBV2 and J is TRBJ2-5; 7 bases fit TRBD2. Germline CDR1 and CDR2: SNHLY and FYNNEI. Losses at the gene ends were 4 bases for V and 8 bases for J; bases not matched to a gene: 16. This CDR3 has 16 residues. The CDR3 loop reads CASSVSGGPGGNTQYF. Written as DNA, the CDR3 is TGTGCCAGCAGTGTGTCGGGCGGGCCGGGAGGAAATACCCAGTACTTC.

The chain employs TRBV30 and TRBJ2-3, with 13 nucleotides matching TRBD2. Germline lookup yields CDR1 GTSNPN and CDR2 SVGIG (reference sequence). V shed 3 bases and J 1 base; nucleotides not matched to a gene: 4. The length of the CDR3 is 16 residues. DNA for the CDR3: TGTGCCTGGAGACTAGCGGGAGGGCCCGGCACAGATACGCAGTATTTT. Protein sequence: CAWRLAGGPGTDTQYF.

The genes are TRBV19 and TRBJ1-5, with a tentative D call TRBD1 (5 bases). CDR3 length equals 17 residues. Germline lookup yields CDR1 LNHDA and CDR2 SQIVND (reference sequence). V lost 8 bases, J lost 6 bases, and 26 bases lay in between. As DNA, the CDR3 is TGTGCCAGTTCAAACTTCATGGACACAGTAAAGAGTCAGCCCCAGCATTTT. It is translated as CASSNFMDTVKSQPQHF.

As DNA, the CDR3 is TGTGCCAGGGCTAGCGGCCTCCAAGAGACCCAGTACTTC. This translates into CARASGLQETQYF. V is TRBV2 and J is TRBJ2-5; 7 bases are shared with TRBD2. Germline CDR1 and CDR2: SNHLY and FYNNEI. J gave up 1 base and V 9 bases, and 5 bases lay outside the gene matches. This CDR3 region has 13 residues. Full variable domain (missing parts from reference TRBV2 and TRBJ2-5): EPEVTQTPSHQVTQMGQEVILRCVPISNHLYFYWYRQILGQKVEFLVSFYNNEISEKSEIFDDQFSVERPDGSNFTLKIRSTKLEDSAMYFCARASGLQETQYFGPGTRLLVL.

The V gene is TRBV18, the J gene TRBJ1-1; D is ambiguous. This CDR3 is 14 amino acids long. V lost 1 base to trimming and J lost 1 base, with 7 bases between them. Germline CDR1 and CDR2: KGHSH and LQKENI. CDR3: CASSPRARNTEAFF. CDR3 nucleotide sequence: TGTGCCAGCTCACCACGGGCGAGGAACACTGAAGCTTTCTTT.

In DNA form, the CDR3 reads TGTGCCAGTAGTATCCGGGAGATTGGAGGCTACACCTTC. Amino acid sequence: CASSIREIGGYTF. The V gene is TRBV19, the J gene TRBJ1-2; no reliable D call. CDR3 length: 13 amino acids. Germline V gene sequence: CDR1 LNHDA, CDR2 SQIVND (reference sequence). The V and J ends lost 3 bases and 8 bases respectively, with 13 bases between them.

The chain employs TRBV28 and TRBJ2-3, with TRBD2 as a possible D gene (5 bases). This CDR3 spans 17 amino acids. CDR1 MDHEN and CDR2 SYDVKM come from the germline V gene. V was clipped by 6 bases and J by 3 bases, with 22 bases between them. The CDR3 loop reads CASSRTRNGYRTDTQYF. CDR3 coding DNA: TGTGCCAGCAGCCGTACTAGGAATGGATATAGGACAGATACGCAGTATTTT.

The chain combines TRBV5-8 with TRBJ2-1, with 7 bases that match TRBD2. Unmatched junction bases numbered 7, after V lost 1 base and J lost 3 bases. This CDR3 is 16 amino acids long. The V gene's germline CDR1 is SGHTS and CDR2 YDEGEE. CDR3 coding DNA: TGTGCCAGCAGCTTGTGGGGTAGCGGGCTCTACAATGAGCAGTTCTTC. Protein sequence: CASSLWGSGLYNEQFF.

This clone came up once. This chain connects TRBV10-3 to TRBJ1-3; possible D gene TRBD1, 5 bases. Germline V lookup: CDR1 ENHRY, CDR2 SYGVKD. V lost 3 bases and J lost 7, with 10 bases in between. The CDR3 length is 13 residues. The CDR3 DNA reads TGTGCCATCAGTGAACCAGGGTTGAACACCATATATTTT. This gives the protein CAISEPGLNTIYF.

This clone was detected only a few times. This chain connects TRBV4-2 to TRBJ2-5; 11 positions agree with TRBD2. With V trimmed by 1 base and J by 5 bases, 9 bases remained unmatched. Per the germline V gene, CDR1 is LGHNA and CDR2 is YNFKEQ. The CDR3 covers 17 residues. The CDR3 loop reads CASSQGVSGRVDETQYF. The CDR3 nucleotides are TGTGCCAGCAGCCAAGGCGTTAGCGGGAGGGTGGACGAGACCCAGTACTTC.

The rearrangement joins TRBV5-1 to TRBJ2-3; 9 positions agree with TRBD2. J lost 3 bases, V lost 4 bases, and 6 bases had no gene match. The CDR3 runs 15 residues. Germline CDR1 and CDR2: SGHRS and YFSETQ. In nucleotides, the CDR3 is TGCGCCAGCAGCATGGGAACTAGCGGGACAGATACGCAGTATTTT. The encoded protein is CASSMGTSGTDTQYF.

The CDR3 reads CASSGQGLDEKLFF. The CDR3 region has the DNA TGCGCCAGCAGTGGACAGGGTCTAGATGAAAAACTGTTTTTT. This chain connects TRBV10-2 to TRBJ1-4; TRBD1 agrees at 7 bases. CDR3 length: 14 residues. The trim removed 4 bases at V and 6 bases at J, leaving 5 bases unmatched. Germline loops: CDR1 WSHSY, CDR2 SAAADI.

The chain employs TRBV30 and TRBJ1-2, with TRBD1 identical over 12 bases. The CDR3 spans 14 residues. The trim removed 1 base at V and 4 bases at J, leaving 1 base unmatched. Per the germline V gene, CDR1 is GTSNPN and CDR2 is SVGIG (reference sequence). The chain's CDR3 is CAWSGDRGPYGYTF. CDR3 bases: TGTGCCTGGAGTGGGGACAGGGGGCCCTATGGCTACACCTTC.